These T cell receptor beta chains were read from a single sample in a study of early T cells in non-severe SARS-CoV-2 infection. TCRdb processed the 5' RACE reads anew with MiXCR; each CDR3 protein has one entry. The table shows about 21,000 distinct CDR3 sequences, with 4.5% to 5% occurring only once. Sequencing used whole blood. The receptors here all came from an adult who was a healthcare worker with PCR-confirmed SARS-CoV-2 infection or an uninfected control (not recorded which). Both conserved end residues are part of each CDR3. The D gene is left open where the match is weak. Not all rows give a size; the values are once, few, many and, for expanded clones, a class.

clone_size	j_call	d_call	v_call	cdr3_aa	cdr3_nt
-	TRBJ1-2	-	TRBV5-8	CASSLDRGVGGYTF	TGTGCCAGCAGCTTGGACCGGGGGGTCGGTGGCTACACCTTC
few	TRBJ2-7	-	TRBV28	CASSLLYEQYF	TGTGCCAGCAGTCTTCTTTACGAGCAGTACTTC
many	TRBJ1-2	-	TRBV4-3	CASSRSRETDYGYTF	TGCGCCAGCAGCCGAAGCAGAGAAACAGACTATGGCTACACCTTC
many	TRBJ2-5	TRBD2	TRBV6-2/TRBV6-3	CASSLGLAGGETQYF	TGTGCCAGCAGCCTAGGACTAGCGGGGGGAGAGACCCAGTACTTC
many	TRBJ1-6	-	TRBV10-3	CAISETREDSPLHF	TGTGCCATCAGTGAGACCAGGGAGGATTCACCCCTCCACTTT
few	TRBJ2-5	TRBD1	TRBV19	CASSRDSRRGTQYF	TGTGCCAGTAGTAGGGACAGCCGCAGGGGGACCCAGTACTTC
many	TRBJ1-2	-	TRBV5-6	CASSFGSANYGYTF	TGTGCCAGCAGCTTCGGAAGTGCTAACTATGGCTACACCTTC
many	TRBJ1-5	-	TRBV14	CASSSDRNQPQHF	TGTGCCAGCAGCTCCGACAGGAATCAGCCCCAGCATTTT
many	TRBJ2-7	-	TRBV3-1	CASSHATGFAYEQYF	TGTGCCAGCAGCCATGCTACAGGGTTTGCCTACGAGCAGTACTTC
-	TRBJ1-4	-	TRBV18	CASSPLRDFPEKLFF	TGTGCCAGCTCACCATTAAGGGACTTTCCTGAAAAACTGTTTTTT
few	TRBJ1-2	-	TRBV18	CASSPWRTPPHYGYTF	TGTGCCAGCTCACCCTGGAGGACCCCCCCCCACTATGGCTACACCTTC
many	TRBJ2-5	-	TRBV2	CASFRGGETQYF	TGTGCCAGCTTCAGGGGTGGGGAGACCCAGTACTTC
-	TRBJ2-4	TRBD1	TRBV20-1	CSARLTGNQNIQYF	TGCAGTGCTAGATTGACAGGGAATCAAAACATTCAGTACTTC
-	TRBJ2-7	-	TRBV6-1	CASERSGGPYEQYF	TGTGCCAGTGAGAGGTCGGGGGGCCCCTACGAGCAGTACTTC
many	TRBJ2-4	-	TRBV12-3/TRBV12-4	CASSFVGSKNIQYF	TGTGCCAGCAGTTTTGTTGGGTCCAAAAACATTCAGTACTTC
-	TRBJ2-6	-	TRBV27	CASSWRGANVLTF	TGTGCCAGCAGTTGGCGTGGGGCCAACGTCCTGACTTTC
medium-sized	TRBJ2-1	TRBD2	TRBV7-6	CASSLGTSGGVEQFF	TGTGCCAGCAGCTTGGGGACTAGCGGGGGGGTTGAGCAGTTCTTC
many	TRBJ1-1	-	TRBV9	CASSVAQNTEAFF	TGTGCCAGCAGCGTAGCTCAAAACACTGAAGCTTTCTTT
few	TRBJ1-2	TRBD1	TRBV7-2	CASSPGQAFYGYTF	TGTGCCAGCAGCCCCGGACAGGCCTTCTATGGCTACACCTTC
medium-sized	TRBJ2-3	-	TRBV7-2	CASSIGADTDTQYF	TGTGCCAGCAGCATAGGGGCGGACACAGATACGCAGTATTTT
many	TRBJ1-5	-	TRBV28	CASGQPQHF	TGTGCCAGCGGGCAGCCCCAGCATTTT
many	TRBJ1-1	-	TRBV7-9	CASSSNPQGHAFF	TGTGCCAGCAGCTCAAACCCACAGGGTCATGCTTTCTTT
many	TRBJ2-7	-	TRBV14	CASSHIGPGLASYEQYF	TGTGCCAGCAGCCACATAGGTCCCGGGCTAGCGAGCTACGAGCAGTACTTC
-	TRBJ2-3	TRBD1	TRBV6-2/TRBV6-3	CATRQGALTDTQYF	TGTGCCACCCGACAGGGGGCTCTGACAGATACGCAGTATTTT
-	TRBJ2-1	-	TRBV3-1	CASSLDRSSYNEQFF	TGTGCCAGCAGCCTTGACAGGAGCTCCTACAATGAGCAGTTCTTC
medium-sized	TRBJ2-5	-	TRBV4-3	CASSQEGGPRETQYF	TGCGCCAGCAGCCAAGAGGGGGGACCGAGAGAGACCCAGTACTTC
medium-sized	TRBJ2-5	TRBD1	TRBV7-8	CASSYRDSQETQYF	TGTGCCAGCAGTTACCGGGACAGTCAAGAGACCCAGTACTTC
many	TRBJ2-1	TRBD2	TRBV7-2	CASSLVARTSGAWEQFF	TGTGCCAGCAGCTTAGTCGCTCGGACTAGCGGGGCCTGGGAGCAGTTCTTC
few	TRBJ2-5	TRBD1	TRBV6-5	CASSYPGQTETQYF	TGTGCCAGCAGTTATCCGGGACAGACAGAGACCCAGTACTTC
many	TRBJ1-2	TRBD1	TRBV27	CASTRQGGDYGYTF	TGTGCCAGCACCCGCCAGGGGGGCGATTATGGCTACACCTTC
-	TRBJ1-6	-	TRBV9	CASSVDRKSPLHF	TGTGCCAGCAGCGTAGACCGGAAGTCACCCCTCCACTTT
few	TRBJ2-5	-	TRBV5-1	CASSLEGEETQYF	TGCGCCAGCAGCTTGGAAGGGGAAGAGACCCAGTACTTC
few	TRBJ2-2	-	TRBV4-3	CASSQDREGAGEMFF	TGCGCCAGCAGCCAAGATCGGGAGGGGGCCGGGGAGATGTTTTTT
many	TRBJ2-7	-	TRBV20-1	CSAPRDPGQPGEQYF	TGCAGTGCCCCGCGGGACCCGGGACAACCCGGGGAGCAGTACTTC
many	TRBJ2-2	-	TRBV6-6	CASSKNPGGELFF	TGTGCCAGCAGTAAGAACCCTGGGGGGGAGCTGTTTTTT
many	TRBJ2-1	-	TRBV29-1	CSWTREYNEQFF	TGCAGCTGGACAAGGGAATACAATGAGCAGTTCTTC
many	TRBJ1-5	-	TRBV4-3	CASSQGLSLPQHF	TGCGCCAGCAGCCAAGGGTTATCACTGCCCCAGCATTTT
many	TRBJ2-7	TRBD2	TRBV6-6	CASSTGTSGTYEQYF	TGTGCCAGCAGTACAGGGACTAGCGGAACCTACGAGCAGTACTTC
many	TRBJ2-7	-	TRBV7-8	CASSLVFYEQYF	TGTGCCAGCAGCTTAGTTTTCTACGAGCAGTACTTC
-	TRBJ1-6	-	TRBV6-5	CASRQGTTYNSPLHF	TGTGCCAGCAGGCAAGGGACGACCTATAATTCACCCCTCCACTTT